A single sample gave rise to the 19 T cell receptor beta chains below, sequenced in a study of T cell responses to AZD1222 COVID-19 vaccine. Using immunoSEQ multiplex PCR, the repertoire was profiled, and TCRdb retains in-frame clones only, with some absent. Of 55,000 to 80,000 clones listed, approximately 80% were seen once; the top ten hold over 12%. The input for sequencing was peripheral blood, taken on day 0 of AZD1222 vaccination. These TCRs come from an adult in good health.

This clone was seen just once. The chain uses TRBV28 and TRBJ1-5; 9 bases are shared with TRBD1. The CDR3 loop spans 19 amino acids. Germline V lookup: CDR1 MDHEN, CDR2 SYDVKM. The junction had 10 bases not matched to a gene; V was cut back by 1 base and J by 0 bases. The DNA for the CDR3 is TGTGCCAGCAGTTTATTTGGGGAACAGGGGGCAAGTAGCAATCAGCCCCAGCATTTT. Protein: CASSLFGEQGASSNQPQHF.

The chain has TRBV7-6 and TRBJ1-3, with 7 bases lining up with TRBD1. This CDR3 is built from 16 residues. J was trimmed by 4 bases and V by 1 base; bases with no gene match: 7. The germline V gene has CDR1 SGHVS and CDR2 FNYEAQ. The CDR3 coding sequence is TGTGCCAGCAGCTTAGTCTCAGGGGGTCTCGGAAACACCATATATTTT. It encodes CASSLVSGGLGNTIYF.

The chain recombines TRBV30 with TRBJ2-3; maybe TRBD2 (6 bases). Germline V gene sequence: CDR1 GTSNPN, CDR2 SVGIG (reference sequence). V was cut by 1 base and J by 10 bases, with 21 bases left in between. The CDR3 extends over 15 amino acids. The CDR3 DNA reads as TGTGCCTGGAGTGCCGTTTCCGGGACTTCGTTTGCGCAGTATTTT. It codes for CAWSAVSGTSFAQYF.

The chain couples TRBV21-1 to TRBJ2-7; the table calls TRBD2, which could not be checked here. TRBV21-1 constitutes a pseudogene. The CDR3 is 16 amino acids. CDR3 nucleotide sequence: TGTGCCAGCTGGGGCGCGGGGGAAGGGGGAGGAGCCGAGCAGTACTTC. It codes for CASWGAGEGGGAEQYF.

This rearrangement joins TRBV27 to TRBJ2-5; 8 bases are shared with TRBD2. The V gene's germline CDR1 is MNHEY and CDR2 SMNVEV (reference sequence). The junction had 13 bases not matched to a gene; V was cut back by 2 bases and J by 5 bases. This CDR3 is 17 amino acids long. The CDR3: CASSLVGSGALGETQYF. CDR3 nucleotides: TGTGCCAGCAGTTTAGTAGGTAGCGGGGCCCTCGGGGAGACCCAGTACTTC.

The chain has TRBV7-9 and TRBJ2-7; D remains unclear. V was pared by 4 bases and J by 2 bases, with 12 bases between. Germline V gives CDR1 SEHNR, CDR2 FQNEAQ (reference sequence). The CDR3 is 14 residues long. The CDR3 sequence is CASSSSVGPYEQYF. CDR3 nucleotides: TGTGCCAGCAGCTCCTCAGTAGGCCCCTACGAGCAGTACTTC. Looking up the rest from reference TRBV7-9 and TRBJ2-7 gives the full variable domain: DTGVSQNPRHKITKRGQNVTFRCDPISEHNRLYWYRQTLGQGPEFLTYFQNEAQLEKSRLLSDRFSAERPKGSFSTLEIQRTEQGDSAMYLCASSSSVGPYEQYFGPGTRLTVT.

The chain has TRBV5-4 and TRBJ2-7; D might be TRBD1 (5 bases). Between the trimmed V and J ends, which lost 0 bases and 2 bases, there was a span of 9 bases. Germline V gene lookup returns CDR1 SGHNT and CDR2 YYREEE (reference sequence). This CDR3 region has 14 residues. Written as DNA, the CDR3 is TGTGCCAGCAGCTTGGGGGGCCTTACCTACGAGCAGTACTTC. Its protein product is CASSLGGLTYEQYF.

This clone was counted a single time. V and J are TRBV3-1 (or the pseudogene TRBV3-2) and TRBJ1-2; no reliable D call. The CDR3 is 11 residues long. CDR1 is LGHDT and CDR2 is YNNKEL in the germline V gene (reference sequence). Trimming took 3 bases from V and 6 from J, leaving 5 bases between them. As DNA, the CDR3 is TGTGCCAGCAGCCATAAACATGGCTACACCTTC. The encoded protein is CASSHKHGYTF.

The chain combines TRBV27 with TRBJ2-1, with D maybe TRBD2 (5 bases). Germline-derived CDR1 and CDR2 are MNHEY and SMNVEV (reference sequence). V dropped 4 bases and J dropped 10 bases, with 14 bases sitting between them. The CDR3 is 13 amino acids. This CDR3 is CASSSLGEGEQFF. The CDR3 DNA is TGTGCCAGCAGTTCCCTCGGAGAGGGCGAGCAGTTCTTC.

This sequence joins TRBV27 and TRBJ1-2, with D uncertain. There are 13 residues in the CDR3. The germline V gene encodes CDR1 MNHEY and CDR2 SMNVEV (reference sequence). V was clipped by 0 bases and J by 4 bases, with 6 bases between them. The CDR3 is CASSLSATYGYTF. DNA for the CDR3: TGTGCCAGCAGTTTATCAGCAACCTATGGCTACACCTTC.

The chain links TRBV28 to TRBJ1-6; 7 bases map to TRBD1. The CDR3 has 13 residues. J gave up 8 bases and V 8 bases, and 6 bases lay outside the gene matches. Looked up from germline, CDR1 is MDHEN and CDR2 is SYDVKM. Here the CDR3 DNA reads TGTGCCAGCGGGGTACAGGGGTATTCACCCCTCCACTTT. Translating gives CASGVQGYSPLHF.

This clone was picked up a small number of times. V is TRBV4-3 and J is TRBJ1-2, with 7 bases lining up with TRBD1. CDR1 is LGHNA, CDR2 YSLEER, per germline. This CDR3 contains 14 residues. Germline trimming cut 4 bases from V and 8 bases from J; bases unmatched to any gene: 10. CDR3 in amino acids: CASSRDRVGFGYTF. Written as DNA, the CDR3 is TGCGCCAGCAGCCGCGACAGGGTCGGATTCGGCTACACCTTC.

This rearrangement joins TRBV7-8 to TRBJ1-4, with D unclear. This CDR3 region has 14 residues. CDR1 SGHVS and CDR2 FQNEAQ come from the germline V gene. Trimming took off 1 base at V and 0 bases at J, with 3 bases between the two ends. This CDR3 is CASSLGATNEKLFF. DNA for the CDR3: TGTGCCAGCAGCTTAGGAGCAACTAATGAAAAACTGTTTTTT.

This clone is medium-sized in the sample. V is TRBV9 and J is TRBJ1-3; a weak D match, TRBD1 (6 bases). The CDR3 runs 16 residues. Germline values: CDR1 SGDLS, CDR2 YYNGEE. The V end lost 3 bases, the J end lost 2 bases, and 15 bases lay between the germline ends. The CDR3 sequence: CASSGDWTAAGNTIYF. The CDR3 DNA reads TGTGCCAGCAGCGGAGATTGGACAGCCGCTGGAAACACCATATATTTT.

The table lists this clone with a count of one. The gene calls are TRBV11-3 and TRBJ2-1; the match to TRBD2 covers 7 bases. The CDR3 is 19 residues long. The V gene's germline CDR1 is SGHNT and CDR2 YENEEA. Unmatched junction bases numbered 23, after V lost 5 bases and J lost 7 bases. DNA for the CDR3: TGTGCCAGCAGCCCGAGGAGCGGGGCGACCGCTTACGATGTGAATGAGCAGTTCTTC. Translated: CASSPRSGATAYDVNEQFF.

The gene calls are TRBV28 and TRBJ2-7; D gene uncertain. Germline V gives CDR1 MDHEN, CDR2 SYDVKM. CDR3 size: 12 residues. Trimming took off 4 bases at V and 2 bases at J, with 6 bases between the two ends. The CDR3, as DNA: TGTGCCAGCAGTTCCGCGGCCTACGAGCAGTACTTC. Encoded protein: CASSSAAYEQYF.

This clone turned up a few times. V usage is TRBV10-3 and J usage is TRBJ2-1; 7 nucleotides line up with TRBD2. Germline trimming cut 8 bases from V and 1 base from J; bases unmatched to any gene: 8. There are 15 residues in the CDR3. CDR1 ENHRY and CDR2 SYGVKD come from the germline V gene. For the CDR3, the DNA is TGTGCCATCTCGACGGGGCGGGGGTCCTACAATGAGCAGTTCTTC. Translated: CAISTGRGSYNEQFF.

V and J are TRBV19 and TRBJ2-5, with 7 bases that match TRBD1. Germline CDR1 is LNHDA and CDR2 is SQIVND (reference sequence). V dropped 4 bases and J dropped 5; count of bases not matched to a gene: 10. The CDR3 runs to 15 residues. The CDR3 loop is CASSTQRGQRETQYF. The CDR3 DNA follows: TGTGCCAGTAGTACCCAGAGGGGGCAAAGGGAGACCCAGTACTTC.

Only a few counts were recorded for this clone. For the CDR3, the DNA is TGTGCCAGCAGCCCGAAACGGGGGAAGGGTTACACCTTC. It translates to CASSPKRGKGYTF. V is TRBV7-2 and J is TRBJ1-2; possible D gene TRBD1, 5 bases. Trimming stripped 5 bases from V and 11 bases from J, with 18 bases between. The length of the CDR3 is 13 residues. Germline loops: CDR1 SGHTA, CDR2 FQGNSA.